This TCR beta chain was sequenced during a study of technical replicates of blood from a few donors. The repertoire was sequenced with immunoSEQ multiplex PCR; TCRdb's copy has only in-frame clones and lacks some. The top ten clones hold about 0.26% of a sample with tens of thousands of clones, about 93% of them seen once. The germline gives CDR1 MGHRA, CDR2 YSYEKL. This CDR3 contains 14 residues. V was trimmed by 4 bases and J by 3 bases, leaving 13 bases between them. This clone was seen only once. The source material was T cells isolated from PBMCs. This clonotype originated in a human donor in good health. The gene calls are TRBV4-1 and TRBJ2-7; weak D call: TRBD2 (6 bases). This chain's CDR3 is CASSPSAGNYEQYF. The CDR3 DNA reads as TGCGCCAGCAGCCCCTCCGCGGGGAACTACGAGCAGTACTTC.